These 20 T cell receptor beta chains came from one sample sequenced in a study of T cell responses to AZD1222 COVID-19 vaccine. Profiling relied on immunoSEQ multiplex PCR, and the TCRdb table lists in-frame clones only, not all of them. This table holds approximately 270,000 clones, approximately 94% found once. Sequences were derived from peripheral blood, sampled 28 days after the second AZD1222 dose. These receptors came from an adult who received the AZD1222 COVID-19 vaccine.

The V gene is TRBV5-1, the J gene TRBJ1-1; TRBD1 might be the D (5 bases). The CDR3 is 15 amino acids. Germline CDR1 is SGHRS and CDR2 is YFSETQ. The germline V and J ends were trimmed by 4 bases and 4 bases, with 17 bases remaining between them. As DNA, the CDR3 is TGCGCCAGCAGCCCCGACGGGGGTAGGGGCACTGAAGCTTTCTTT. Amino acid sequence: CASSPDGGRGTEAFF.

The chain recombines TRBV18 with TRBJ2-2; no firm D call. The CDR3 totals 16 residues. Trimming stripped 0 bases from V and 4 bases from J, with 12 bases between. Germline CDR1 KGHSH, CDR2 LQKENI. The CDR3 is CASSPPSGVGTGELFF. The CDR3 nucleotides read TGTGCCAGCTCACCACCGTCTGGGGTTGGCACCGGGGAGCTGTTTTTT.

Details on this clone: Within the sample, other DNA sequences also encode this same CDR3. The J gene is TRBJ1-2, the V gene TRBV5-5; D might be TRBD1 (5 bases). The V gene's germline CDR1 is SGHKS and CDR2 YYEKEE (reference sequence). With 2 bases removed from V and 2 bases from J, the gap between germline ends came to 7 bases. The CDR3 is 13 amino acids. The chain's CDR3 is CASSLSGNYGYTF. Written as DNA, the CDR3 is TGTGCCAGCAGCTTATCAGGGAACTATGGCTACACCTTC.

The chain joins TRBV5-1 to TRBJ2-7, with a weak D call TRBD2 (6 bases). Germline-derived CDR1 and CDR2 are SGHRS and YFSETQ. V lost 0 bases to trimming and J lost 3 bases, with 22 bases between them. The CDR3 is 18 residues long. CDR3 in amino acids: CASSLARDSRNHFYEQYF. In nucleotides, the CDR3 is TGCGCCAGCAGCTTGGCGCGGGACTCCCGTAATCATTTCTACGAGCAGTACTTC.

The rearrangement links TRBV30 to TRBJ2-7; D assignment may be TRBD1 or TRBD2 (5 bases each). V lost 4 bases to trimming and J lost 5 bases, with 18 bases between them. Per germline, CDR1 GTSNPN and CDR2 SVGIG (reference sequence). The CDR3 sequence is 14 residues long. The CDR3 here is CAWTPGWGSDEQYF. CDR3 nucleotide sequence: TGTGCCTGGACTCCCGGGTGGGGGAGCGACGAGCAGTACTTC.

The rearrangement links TRBV5-4 to TRBJ2-7, with 8 bases that match TRBD2. The V segment lost 4 bases and the J segment 5 bases; nucleotides outside the gene matches: 8. CDR1 SGHNT and CDR2 YYREEE come from the germline V gene (reference sequence). This CDR3 has 14 residues. The CDR3 sequence: CASSPRREGNEQYF. As DNA, the CDR3 is TGTGCCAGCAGCCCCAGACGGGAGGGCAACGAGCAGTACTTC.

V and J are TRBV6-5 and TRBJ2-3; D uncertain. CDR1 and CDR2 from the germline V gene are MNHEY and SVGAGI. V was shortened by 5 bases and J by 4 bases, with 10 bases between the two germline ends. The CDR3 extends over 13 amino acids. The CDR3 DNA reads TGTGCCAGCAGTACGGGTCGGCCAGATACGCAGTATTTT. This gives the protein CASSTGRPDTQYF.

The genes are TRBV9 and TRBJ1-2; a weak D match, TRBD1 (6 bases). The CDR3 contains 15 residues. Trimming pared 4 bases from V and 8 bases from J, leaving 21 bases between. Germline values: CDR1 SGDLS, CDR2 YYNGEE. The chain's CDR3 is CASSPPSGQLGGYTF. DNA of the CDR3: TGTGCCAGCAGCCCCCCCTCTGGACAGCTTGGCGGCTACACCTTC.

V and J are TRBV3-1 (or the pseudogene TRBV3-2) and TRBJ2-2; D unclear. The germline V gene has CDR1 LGHDT and CDR2 YNNKEL (reference sequence). V was shortened by 1 base and J by 5 bases, with 2 bases between the two germline ends. The CDR3 is 12 residues long. The CDR3, as DNA: TGTGCCAGCAGCCAAGTGACCGGGGAGCTGTTTTTT. Translating it yields CASSQVTGELFF.

V usage is TRBV5-1 and J usage is TRBJ2-3, with 14 positions matching TRBD2. V lost 4 bases, J lost 5 bases, and 3 bases stayed unmatched. The CDR3 loop spans 15 amino acids. Looked up from germline, CDR1 is SGHRS and CDR2 is YFSETQ. The CDR3 is CASSPGLAGVDTQYF. For the CDR3, the DNA is TGCGCCAGCAGCCCGGGACTAGCGGGAGTAGATACGCAGTATTTT.

The chain employs TRBV10-2 and TRBJ2-7, with 7 bases that match TRBD2. The trim removed 2 bases at V and 7 bases at J, leaving 2 bases unmatched. The CDR3 consists of 12 residues. The germline V gene has CDR1 WSHSY and CDR2 SAAADI. DNA of the CDR3: TGCGCCAGCAGTGAGCTAGCGGATGAGCAGTACTTC. This sequence encodes CASSELADEQYF.

This chain uses TRBV10-3 with TRBJ1-2; D gene unclear. Germline loops: CDR1 ENHRY, CDR2 SYGVKD. The CDR3 contains 13 residues. The V end lost 2 bases, the J end lost 6 bases, and 10 bases lay between the germline ends. The CDR3 coding sequence is TGTGCCATCAGTGAGGGACTGGAGGATGGCTACACCTTC. This encodes CAISEGLEDGYTF.

The chain employs TRBV5-5 and TRBJ2-1; D is undetermined. There are 13 residues in the CDR3. Germline loops: CDR1 SGHKS, CDR2 YYEKEE (reference sequence). V was clipped by 0 bases and J by 8 bases, with 9 bases between them. The CDR3 region is CASSLGRLDEQFF. CDR3 nucleotide sequence: TGTGCCAGCAGCTTGGGCAGACTCGATGAGCAGTTCTTC.

V and J are TRBV5-1 and TRBJ1-5; no definite D call. The germline V and J ends were trimmed by 2 bases and 2 bases, with 8 bases remaining between them. Per the germline V gene, CDR1 is SGHRS and CDR2 is YFSETQ. CDR3 length: 14 residues. CDR3 nucleotide sequence: TGCGCCAGCAGCTTTCTACCTGGCAATCAGCCCCAGCATTTT. This sequence encodes CASSFLPGNQPQHF.

The CDR3 nucleotides are TGTGCCAGCAGCCAAGTTACGCTAGCGGGAGGCCTGAGCTCCTACAATGAGCAGTTCTTC. Translated, it gives CASSQVTLAGGLSSYNEQFF. The chain is built from TRBV4-2 and TRBJ2-1, with 11 nucleotides matching TRBD2. J gave up 0 bases and V 1 base, and 11 bases lay outside the gene matches. This CDR3 region has 20 residues. Germline assignment: CDR1 LGHNA and CDR2 YNFKEQ.

This chain connects TRBV19 to TRBJ2-7; TRBD2 is a possible D gene (6 bases). V gave up 2 bases and J gave up 5 bases, with 16 bases separating them. CDR3 length: 15 residues. Germline lookup yields CDR1 LNHDA and CDR2 SQIVND (reference sequence). The CDR3 loop reads CASSISRDSLNEQYF. The CDR3 DNA is TGTGCCAGTAGTATATCGCGGGACTCCCTAAACGAGCAGTACTTC.

The gene calls are TRBV6-5 and TRBJ1-1; 7 bases are a match to TRBD1. The V gene's germline CDR1 is MNHEY and CDR2 SVGAGI. The ends lost 5 bases at V and 2 bases at J; junction bases unmatched: 8. The length of the CDR3 is 15 residues. The CDR3 DNA follows: TGTGCCAGCAGTCGCGGGGGACAGCTAAACACTGAAGCTTTCTTT. As protein: CASSRGGQLNTEAFF.

The chain links TRBV19 to TRBJ2-7, with D unresolved. Per the germline V gene, CDR1 is LNHDA and CDR2 is SQIVND (reference sequence). The CDR3 consists of 13 residues. The V end lost 5 bases, the J end lost 2 bases, and 10 bases lay between the germline ends. CDR3 sequence reads: CASSRRLTYEQYF. The CDR3 coding sequence is TGTGCCAGTAGTCGCCGGCTAACCTACGAGCAGTACTTC.

This chain links TRBV19 with TRBJ1-2; D is perhaps TRBD1 (5 bases). CDR1 and CDR2 from the germline V gene are LNHDA and SQIVND (reference sequence). Trimming removed 7 bases at V and 5 bases at J, with 17 bases between. The CDR3 length is 14 residues. The CDR3 is CASNRGAGGYGYTF. CDR3 in DNA: TGTGCCAGTAATAGAGGGGCCGGGGGTTATGGCTACACCTTC. Together with reference TRBV19 and TRBJ1-2, the CDR3 gives the full variable domain: DGGITQSPKYLFRKEGQNVTLSCEQNLNHDAMYWYRQDPGQGLRLIYYSQIVNDFQKGDIAEGYSVSREKKESFPLTVTSAQKNPTAFYLCASNRGAGGYGYTFGSGTRLTVV.

V usage is TRBV5-4 and J usage is TRBJ1-6; D call uncertain. Per the germline V gene, CDR1 is SGHNT and CDR2 is YYREEE (reference sequence). The CDR3 runs to 13 residues. V lost 0 bases, J lost 13 bases, and 11 bases lay in between. Here the CDR3 reads CASSLVLTGPLHF. The CDR3 DNA follows: TGTGCCAGCAGCTTGGTTCTCACCGGCCCCCTCCACTTT.